The 5 T cell receptor beta chains in this list originate from one sample, sequenced in a study of cytomegalovirus exposure and HLA in healthy donors. Use of 60 Vbeta and 13 Jbeta primers characterized the PCR. Using immunoSEQ multiplex PCR, the repertoire was profiled, and TCRdb retains in-frame clones only, with some absent. Its listing shows 150,000 to 200,000 clones. Sequencing used PBMCs. Source of these receptors: a man in his thirties or forties in good health and CMV-seronegative.

This chain joins TRBV12-5 and TRBJ2-1; the D gene is possibly TRBD1 (5 bases). The V end was cut by 8 bases, the J end by 1 base, with 15 bases between. CDR1 and CDR2 (germline): LGHNT, FRNRAP. CDR3 length: 15 amino acids. The CDR3 spells CASSLWTRSYNEQFF. As DNA, the CDR3 is TGTGCTAGTTCCTTATGGACACGGTCCTACAATGAGCAGTTCTTC. The full variable domain, completed using reference TRBV12-5 and TRBJ2-1, is DARVTQTPRHKVTEMGQEVTMRCQPILGHNTVFWYRQTMMQGLELLAYFRNRAPLDDSGMPKDRFSAEMPDATLATLKIQPSEPRDSAVYFCASSLWTRSYNEQFFGPGTRLTVL.

CDR3: CASSLRGQGSSGANVLTF. CDR3 nucleotide sequence: TGCGCCAGCAGCTTGAGGGGACAGGGGAGCTCTGGGGCCAACGTCCTGACTTTC. This rearrangement joins TRBV5-1 to TRBJ2-6; 10 bases fit TRBD1. From germline, CDR1 is SGHRS and CDR2 YFSETQ. V gave up 1 base and J gave up 0 bases; unmatched junction bases: 4. CDR3 size: 18 residues.

This sequence joins TRBV6-1 and TRBJ2-7; 8 nucleotides align to TRBD1. CDR1 MNHNS and CDR2 SASEGT come from the germline V gene. The CDR3 covers 14 residues. Trimming took 5 bases from V and 4 from J; bases not matched to a gene: 7. The CDR3 sequence is CASSIDRGPYEQYF. For the CDR3, the DNA is TGTGCCAGCAGTATCGACAGGGGTCCGTACGAGCAGTACTTC.

This rearrangement joins TRBV29-1 to TRBJ2-1; 11 bases agree with TRBD1. The CDR3 loop spans 16 amino acids. V gave up 4 bases and J gave up 13 bases; unmatched junction bases: 18. Germline V CDR1 and CDR2: SQVTM, ANQGSEA. The CDR3 DNA reads as TGCAGCGTTGCCCAGGGACAGGGGGTGGGTGGTAGCGCCCAGTTCTTC. Protein: CSVAQGQGVGGSAQFF.

This chain links TRBV4-2 with TRBJ1-1; D unresolved. The V gene lost 1 base and the J gene lost 2 bases, with 17 bases spanning the gap. Germline-derived CDR1 and CDR2 are LGHNA and YNFKEQ. This CDR3 is 17 amino acids long. The CDR3 sequence is CASSQGRDAQVNTEAFF. The CDR3 DNA is TGTGCCAGCAGCCAAGGCCGAGACGCGCAGGTTAACACTGAAGCTTTCTTT.